This entry lists 9 T cell receptor beta chains sequenced from one sample in a study of PD-1 blockade in classical Hodgkin lymphoma. Time point of the sample: cycle 4 day 1 (C4D1), after more than 5 weeks of nivolumab. In every patient, relapse followed autologous stem cell transplantation, while exposure to brentuximab vedotin differed. This table comes from immunoSEQ multiplex PCR, and its TCRdb copy is limited to in-frame clones, with some not included. The data contain about 21,000 clones, roughly 80% of them singletons. This specimen consisted of peripheral blood mononuclear cells (PBMCs), obtained before the fourth cycle of nivolumab. Receptor source: a human donor with classical Hodgkin lymphoma.

The CDR3 spells CAISEVGQGVPEQYF. CDR3 DNA sequence: TGTGCCATCAGTGAGGTCGGACAGGGAGTTCCCGAGCAGTACTTC. V usage is TRBV10-3 and J usage is TRBJ2-7; 8 bases line up with TRBD1. This CDR3 is built from 15 residues. In germline, CDR1 is ENHRY, CDR2 SYGVKD. The ends lost 2 bases at V and 6 bases at J; junction bases unmatched: 9.

Concerning this clone itself: Other DNA sequences of this sample code for an identical CDR3. This chain connects TRBV9 to TRBJ2-1; perhaps D is TRBD1 or TRBD2 (5 bases each). CDR3 length: 15 residues. The V end lost 4 bases, the J end lost 8 bases, and 19 bases lay between the germline ends. In germline, CDR1 is SGDLS, CDR2 YYNGEE. CDR3 sequence (DNA): TGTGCCAGCAGCCCTCATGGGGTCGGGGCCGATGAGCAGTTCTTC. This sequence encodes CASSPHGVGADEQFF.

CDR3 amino acids: CATSRYRQGAKNIQYF. The CDR3 DNA reads TGTGCCACCAGCAGATATAGACAGGGTGCCAAAAACATTCAGTACTTC. The genes are TRBV15 and TRBJ2-4, with 7 positions matching TRBD1. V gave up 2 bases and J gave up 1 base; unmatched junction bases: 5. CDR3 length: 16 amino acids. Germline-derived CDR1 and CDR2 are LNHNV and YYDKDF (reference sequence).

This clone is termed medium-sized. The same CDR3 is also encoded by other DNA sequences in this sample. The rearrangement links TRBV27 to TRBJ2-6; D is uncertain. Deletions cut 4 bases from V and 2 bases from J, with 0 bases between. The CDR3 is made up of 12 amino acids. Germline CDR1 is MNHEY and CDR2 is SMNVEV (reference sequence). The chain's CDR3 is CASSSGANVLTF. The DNA for the CDR3 is TGTGCCAGCAGTTCTGGGGCCAACGTCCTGACTTTC. Together with reference TRBV27 and TRBJ2-6, the CDR3 gives the full variable domain: EAQVTQNPRYLITVTGKKLTVTCSQNMNHEYMSWYRQDPGLGLRQIYYSMNVEVTDKGDVPEGYKVSRKEKRNFPLILESPSPNQTSLYFCASSSGANVLTFGAGSRLTVL.

J is TRBJ2-2 and V is TRBV7-9, with 8 bases aligning to TRBD1. V lost 2 bases to trimming and J lost 5 bases; unmatched junction nucleotides: 4. CDR3 length equals 15 residues. Per the germline V gene, CDR1 is SEHNR and CDR2 is FQNEAQ (reference sequence). CDR3: CASSLQQGVTGELFF. DNA for the CDR3: TGTGCCAGCAGCTTACAACAGGGGGTTACCGGGGAGCTGTTTTTT. Variable domain in full (rest from reference TRBV7-9 and TRBJ2-2): DTGVSQNPRHKITKRGQNVTFRCDPISEHNRLYWYRQTLGQGPEFLTYFQNEAQLEKSRLLSDRFSAERPKGSFSTLEIQRTEQGDSAMYLCASSLQQGVTGELFFGEGSRLTVL.

This clone was recorded only once. This chain joins TRBV9 and TRBJ2-7; D is uncertain. Germline CDR1 SGDLS, CDR2 YYNGEE. CDR3 length: 16 amino acids. The ends were cut back, 4 bases at V and 0 bases at J, with 17 bases in the middle. CDR3 residues: CASSPSLTSVSYEQYF. The DNA for the CDR3 is TGTGCCAGCAGCCCTTCTTTGACGTCGGTCTCCTACGAGCAGTACTTC.

The genes are TRBV27 and TRBJ2-7; TRBD1 might be the D (6 bases). V dropped 8 bases and J dropped 6 bases, with 20 bases sitting between them. The CDR3 is 14 amino acids. Germline-derived CDR1 and CDR2 are MNHEY and SMNVEV (reference sequence). Here the CDR3 DNA reads TGTGCCAGCTCAATTTATACAGGGTTCATCGAGCAGTACTTC. This codes for CASSIYTGFIEQYF.

V gene TRBV5-1 combines with J gene TRBJ2-7, with 8 bases aligning to TRBD1. Germline loops: CDR1 SGHRS, CDR2 YFSETQ. Unmatched junction bases numbered 4, after V lost 4 bases and J lost 4 bases. This CDR3 is 13 amino acids long. The CDR3 region has the DNA TGCGCCAGCAGCCCGGACAGGGCTTACGAGCAGTACTTC. Amino acids: CASSPDRAYEQYF.

By share, this clone ranks as large. This chain joins TRBV5-4 and TRBJ2-2; TRBD1 agrees at 9 bases. The CDR3 spans 18 residues. V dropped 4 bases and J dropped 3; count of bases not matched to a gene: 13. Germline V lookup: CDR1 SGHNT, CDR2 YYREEE (reference sequence). CDR3 nucleotide sequence: TGTGCCAGCAGCGCACAGGGGGCGGAGTGGGTTTACACCGGGGAGCTGTTTTTT. Amino acids: CASSAQGAEWVYTGELFF.